This entry concerns a single T cell receptor (beta chain). Regarding time point: after dendritic cell vaccination, including at tumor progression/relapse. Only patients with spare fresh-frozen tumor and over two years of follow-up were included. Isocitrate dehydrogenase mutation was absent in all glioblastoma patients. Amplification used 60 V beta primers and 13 J beta primers. Using immunoSEQ multiplex PCR, the repertoire was profiled, and TCRdb retains in-frame clones only, with some absent. The sample consists of about 64,000 clones, 86% of them appearing once. This sample was taken from a study of glioma-infiltrating T cells after dendritic cell vaccination. Study-wide context: Autologous tumor lysate was loaded overnight onto monocyte-derived dendritic cells grown seven to eight days with IL-4 and GM-CSF.

The sequence was collected from a human donor with glioblastoma. Sequences were derived from blood, sampled after dendritic cell vaccination.

The CDR3 loop reads CSARTGGSEQYF. The CDR3 region has the DNA TGCAGCGCCCGGACAGGGGGCAGCGAGCAGTACTTC. The chain carries TRBV29-1 and TRBJ2-7; 11 bases are shared with TRBD1. The ends lost 7 bases at V and 6 bases at J; junction bases unmatched: 5. Per the germline V gene, CDR1 is SQVTM and CDR2 is ANQGSEA. The CDR3 has 12 residues.